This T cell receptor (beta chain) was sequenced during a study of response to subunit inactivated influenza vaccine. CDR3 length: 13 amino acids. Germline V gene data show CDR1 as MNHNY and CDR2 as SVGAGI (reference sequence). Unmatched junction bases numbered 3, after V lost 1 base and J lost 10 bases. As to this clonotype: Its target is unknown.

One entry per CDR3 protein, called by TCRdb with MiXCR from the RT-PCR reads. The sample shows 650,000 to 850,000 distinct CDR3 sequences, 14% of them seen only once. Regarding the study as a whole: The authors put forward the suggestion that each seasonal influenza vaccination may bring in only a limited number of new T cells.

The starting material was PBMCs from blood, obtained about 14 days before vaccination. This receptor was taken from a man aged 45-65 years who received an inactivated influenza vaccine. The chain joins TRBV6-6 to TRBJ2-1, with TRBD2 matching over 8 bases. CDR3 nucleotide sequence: TGTGCCAGCAGTTACTTCGGGGGGGAGGAGCAGTTCTTC. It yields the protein CASSYFGGEEQFF.